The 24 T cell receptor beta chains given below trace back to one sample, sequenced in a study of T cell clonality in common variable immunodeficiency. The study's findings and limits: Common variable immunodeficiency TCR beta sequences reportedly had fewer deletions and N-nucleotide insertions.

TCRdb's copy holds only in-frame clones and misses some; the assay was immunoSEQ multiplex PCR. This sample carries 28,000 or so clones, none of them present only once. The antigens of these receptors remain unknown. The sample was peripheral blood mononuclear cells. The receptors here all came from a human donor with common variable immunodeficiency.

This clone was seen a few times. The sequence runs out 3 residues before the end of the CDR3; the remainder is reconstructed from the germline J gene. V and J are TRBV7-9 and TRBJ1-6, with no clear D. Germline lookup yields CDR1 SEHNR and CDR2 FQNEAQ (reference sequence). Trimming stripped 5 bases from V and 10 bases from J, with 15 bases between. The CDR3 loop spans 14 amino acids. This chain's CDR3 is CASSPPAESSPLHF. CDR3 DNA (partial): TGTGCCAGCAGCCCCCCCGCGGAGTCATCACCC.

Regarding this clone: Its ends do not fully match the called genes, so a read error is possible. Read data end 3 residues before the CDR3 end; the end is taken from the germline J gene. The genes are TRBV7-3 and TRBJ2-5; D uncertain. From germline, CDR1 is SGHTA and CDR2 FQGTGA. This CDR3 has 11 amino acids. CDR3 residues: CSSTKQETQYF. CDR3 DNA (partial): TGTTCCAGCACTAAACAAGAGACC.

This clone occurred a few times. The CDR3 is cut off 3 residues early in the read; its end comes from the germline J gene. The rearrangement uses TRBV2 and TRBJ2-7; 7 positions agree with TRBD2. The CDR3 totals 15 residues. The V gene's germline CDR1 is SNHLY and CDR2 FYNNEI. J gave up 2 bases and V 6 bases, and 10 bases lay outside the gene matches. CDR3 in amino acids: CASRGGSTQAYEQYF. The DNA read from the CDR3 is TGTGCCAGCAGGGGGGGGTCCACCCAGGCCTACGAG.

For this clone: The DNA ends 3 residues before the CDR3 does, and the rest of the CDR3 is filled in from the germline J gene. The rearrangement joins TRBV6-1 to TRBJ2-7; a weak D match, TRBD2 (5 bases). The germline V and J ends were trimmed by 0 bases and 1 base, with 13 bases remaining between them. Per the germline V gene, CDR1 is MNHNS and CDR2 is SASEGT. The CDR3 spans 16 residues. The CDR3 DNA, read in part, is TGTGCCAGCAGTGAAGCTTCGGGGAAAACTTCCTACGAG. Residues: CASSEASGKTSYE. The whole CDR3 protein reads CASSEASGKTSYEQYF.

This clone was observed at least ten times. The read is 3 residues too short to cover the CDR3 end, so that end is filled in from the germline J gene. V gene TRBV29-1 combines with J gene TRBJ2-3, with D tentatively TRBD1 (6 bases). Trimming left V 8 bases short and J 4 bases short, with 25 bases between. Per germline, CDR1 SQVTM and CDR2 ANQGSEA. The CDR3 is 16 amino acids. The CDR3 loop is CSYSWGRGHFPDTQYF. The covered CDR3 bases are TGCAGCTATAGTTGGGGCAGGGGCCATTTCCCAGATACG.

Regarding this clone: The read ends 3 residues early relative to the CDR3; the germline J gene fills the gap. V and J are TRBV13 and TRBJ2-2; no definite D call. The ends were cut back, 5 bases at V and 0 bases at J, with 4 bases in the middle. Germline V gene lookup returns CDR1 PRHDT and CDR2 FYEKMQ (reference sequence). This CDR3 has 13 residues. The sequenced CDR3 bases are TGTGCCAGCAGCCTTACGAACACCGGGGAG. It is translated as CASSLTNTGE. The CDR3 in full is CASSLTNTGELFF.

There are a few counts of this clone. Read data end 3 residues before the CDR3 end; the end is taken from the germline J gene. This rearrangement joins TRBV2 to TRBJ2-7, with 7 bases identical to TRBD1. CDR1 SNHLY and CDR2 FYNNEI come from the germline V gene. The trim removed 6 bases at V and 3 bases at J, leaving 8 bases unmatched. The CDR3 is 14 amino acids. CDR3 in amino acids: CASRPVDRVYEQYF. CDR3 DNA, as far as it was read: TGTGCCAGCAGGCCGGTAGACAGGGTCTACGAG. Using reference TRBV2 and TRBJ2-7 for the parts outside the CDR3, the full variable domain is EPEVTQTPSHQVTQMGQEVILRCVPISNHLYFYWYRQILGQKVEFLVSFYNNEISEKSEIFDDQFSVERPDGSNFTLKIRSTKLEDSAMYFCASRPVDRVYEQYFGPGTRLTVT.

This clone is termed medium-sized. The sequenced part of the CDR3 DNA is TGCGCCAGCAGCTTAGGACTAGTTGGGGAGACC. Protein: CASSLGLVGET. The full CDR3 protein reads CASSLGLVGETQYF. The genes are TRBV5-1 and TRBJ2-5; 7 bases line up with TRBD2. The read ends 3 residues early relative to the CDR3; the germline J gene fills the gap. After removal of 2 bases from V and 5 bases from J, the junction contained 6 bases not matched to a gene. This CDR3 spans 14 amino acids. Germline V gene data show CDR1 as SGHRS and CDR2 as YFSETQ.

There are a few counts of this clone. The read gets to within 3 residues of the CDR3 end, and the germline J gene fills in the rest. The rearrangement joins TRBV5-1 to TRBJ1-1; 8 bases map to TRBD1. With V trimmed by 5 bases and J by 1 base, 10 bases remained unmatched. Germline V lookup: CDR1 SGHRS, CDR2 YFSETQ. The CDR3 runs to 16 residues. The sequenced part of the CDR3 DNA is TGCGCCAGCAGAGCAGGACAGGGAGGCGGGAACACTGAA. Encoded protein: CASRAGQGGGNTE. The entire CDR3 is CASRAGQGGGNTEAFF.

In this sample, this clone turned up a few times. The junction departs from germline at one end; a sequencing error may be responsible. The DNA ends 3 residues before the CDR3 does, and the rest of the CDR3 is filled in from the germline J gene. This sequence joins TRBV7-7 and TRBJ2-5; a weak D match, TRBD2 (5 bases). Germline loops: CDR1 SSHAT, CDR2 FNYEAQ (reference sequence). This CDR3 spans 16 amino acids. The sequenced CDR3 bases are TGTGCTAGCAGCTTAGCGCTAATGGCGGGCCAAGAGACC. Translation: CASSLALMAGQET. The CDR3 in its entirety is CASSLALMAGQETQYF. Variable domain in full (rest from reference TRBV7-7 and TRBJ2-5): GAGVSQSPRYKVTKRGQDVTLRCDPISSHATLYWYQQALGQGPEFLTYFNYEAQPDKSGLPSDRFSAERPEGSISTLTIQRTEQRDSAMYRCASSLALMAGQETQYFGPGTRLLVL.

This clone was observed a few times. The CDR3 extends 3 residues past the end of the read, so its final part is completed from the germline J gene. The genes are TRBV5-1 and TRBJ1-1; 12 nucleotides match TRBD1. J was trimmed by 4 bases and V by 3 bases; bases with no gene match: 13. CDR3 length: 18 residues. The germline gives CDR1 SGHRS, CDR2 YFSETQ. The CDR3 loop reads CASSWPGTGGLGSTEAFF. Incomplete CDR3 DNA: TGCGCCAGCAGCTGGCCAGGGACAGGGGGCTTGGGGTCCACTGAA.

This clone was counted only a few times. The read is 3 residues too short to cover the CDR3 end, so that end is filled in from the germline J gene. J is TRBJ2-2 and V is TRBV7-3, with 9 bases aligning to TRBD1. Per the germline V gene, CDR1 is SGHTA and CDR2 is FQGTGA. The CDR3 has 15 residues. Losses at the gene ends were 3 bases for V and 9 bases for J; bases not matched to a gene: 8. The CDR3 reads CASSFGQGHSRELFF. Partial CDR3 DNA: TGTGCCAGCAGCTTCGGACAGGGGCATAGCAGGGAG.

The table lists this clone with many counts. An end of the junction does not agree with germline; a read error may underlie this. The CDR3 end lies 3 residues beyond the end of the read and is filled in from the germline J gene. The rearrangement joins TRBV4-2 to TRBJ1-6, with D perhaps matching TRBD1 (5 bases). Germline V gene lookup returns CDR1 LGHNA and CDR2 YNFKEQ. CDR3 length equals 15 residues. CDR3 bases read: TGCGCCAGCAGCCAAGATCGGGGGTATAATTCACCC. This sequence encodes CASSQDRGYNSP. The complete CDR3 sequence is CASSQDRGYNSPLHF.

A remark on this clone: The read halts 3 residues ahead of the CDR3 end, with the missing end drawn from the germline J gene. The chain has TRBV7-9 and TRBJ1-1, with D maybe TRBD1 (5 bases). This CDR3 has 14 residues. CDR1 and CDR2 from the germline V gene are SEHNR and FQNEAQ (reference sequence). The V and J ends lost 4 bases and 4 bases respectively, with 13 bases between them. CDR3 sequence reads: CASSSGLPGTEAFF. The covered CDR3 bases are TGTGCCAGCAGCTCGGGACTCCCGGGCACTGAA. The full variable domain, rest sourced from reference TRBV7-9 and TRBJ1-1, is DTGVSQNPRHKITKRGQNVTFRCDPISEHNRLYWYRQTLGQGPEFLTYFQNEAQLEKSRLLSDRFSAERPKGSFSTLEIQRTEQGDSAMYLCASSSGLPGTEAFFGQGTRLTVV.

The covered CDR3 bases are TGTGCCAGCAGCTTGGTAAATTCACCC. Protein: CASSLVNSP. The whole CDR3 region reads CASSLVNSPLHF. This chain links TRBV5-6 with TRBJ1-6; D remains ambiguous. The DNA ends 3 residues before the CDR3 does, and the rest of the CDR3 is filled in from the germline J gene. The CDR3 is 12 amino acids. V dropped 0 bases and J dropped 7 bases, with 2 bases sitting between them. The germline gives CDR1 SGHDT, CDR2 YYEEEE. Complete variable domain (other parts from reference TRBV5-6 and TRBJ1-6): DAGVTQSPTHLIKTRGQQVTLRCSPKSGHDTVSWYQQALGQGPQFIFQYYEEEERQRGNFPDRFSGHQFPNYSSELNVNALLLGDSALYLCASSLVNSPLHFGNGTRLTVT.

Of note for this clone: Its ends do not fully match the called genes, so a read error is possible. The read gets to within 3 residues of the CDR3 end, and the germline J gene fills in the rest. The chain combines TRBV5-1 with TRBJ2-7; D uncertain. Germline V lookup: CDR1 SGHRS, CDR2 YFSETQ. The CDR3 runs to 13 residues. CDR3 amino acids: CTSSPQISYEQYF. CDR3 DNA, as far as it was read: TGCACCAGCAGCCCGCAGATTTCCTACGAG.

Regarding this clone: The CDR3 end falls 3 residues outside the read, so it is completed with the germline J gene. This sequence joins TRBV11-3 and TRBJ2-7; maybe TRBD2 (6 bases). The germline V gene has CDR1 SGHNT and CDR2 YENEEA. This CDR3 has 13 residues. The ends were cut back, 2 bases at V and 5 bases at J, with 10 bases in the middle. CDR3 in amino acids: CASSLRGRNEQYF. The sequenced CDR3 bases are TGTGCCAGCAGCTTACGGGGGAGGAACGAG.

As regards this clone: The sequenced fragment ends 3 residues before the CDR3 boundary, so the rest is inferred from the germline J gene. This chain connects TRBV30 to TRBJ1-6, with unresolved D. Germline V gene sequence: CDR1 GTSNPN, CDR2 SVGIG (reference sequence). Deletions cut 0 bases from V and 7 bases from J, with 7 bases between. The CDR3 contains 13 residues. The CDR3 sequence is CAWSVGANSPLHF. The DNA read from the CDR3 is TGTGCCTGGAGTGTTGGTGCGAATTCACCC.

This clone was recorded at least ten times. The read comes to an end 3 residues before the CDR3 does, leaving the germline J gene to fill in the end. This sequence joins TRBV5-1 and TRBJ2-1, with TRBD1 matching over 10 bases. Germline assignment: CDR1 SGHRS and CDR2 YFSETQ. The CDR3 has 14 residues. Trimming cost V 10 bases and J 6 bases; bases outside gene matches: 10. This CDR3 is CARKRQGATNEQFF. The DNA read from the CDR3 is TGCGCCCGAAAAAGACAGGGGGCAACCAATGAG.

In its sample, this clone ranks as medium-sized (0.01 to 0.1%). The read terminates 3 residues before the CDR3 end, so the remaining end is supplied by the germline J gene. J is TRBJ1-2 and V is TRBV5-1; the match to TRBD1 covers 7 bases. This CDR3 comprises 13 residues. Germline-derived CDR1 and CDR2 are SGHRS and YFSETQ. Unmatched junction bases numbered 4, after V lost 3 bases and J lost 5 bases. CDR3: CASSSTGRYGYTF. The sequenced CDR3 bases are TGCGCCAGCAGCTCGACAGGGAGATATGGC.

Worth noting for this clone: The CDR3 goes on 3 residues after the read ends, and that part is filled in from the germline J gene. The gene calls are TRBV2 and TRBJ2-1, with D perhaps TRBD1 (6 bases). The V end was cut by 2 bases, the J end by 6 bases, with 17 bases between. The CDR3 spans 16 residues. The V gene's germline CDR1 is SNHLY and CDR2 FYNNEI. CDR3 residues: CASSEPQGIGGNEQFF. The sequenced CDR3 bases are TGTGCCAGCAGTGAACCACAGGGAATCGGTGGCAATGAG.

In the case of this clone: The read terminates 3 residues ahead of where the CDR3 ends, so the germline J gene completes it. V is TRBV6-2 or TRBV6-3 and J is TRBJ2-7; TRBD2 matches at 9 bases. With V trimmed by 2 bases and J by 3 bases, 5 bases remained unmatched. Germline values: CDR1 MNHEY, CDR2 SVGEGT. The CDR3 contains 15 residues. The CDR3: CASSYAQRGVYEQYF. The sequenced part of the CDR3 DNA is TGTGCCAGCAGTTACGCCCAGCGGGGGGTCTACGAG.

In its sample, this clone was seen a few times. The CDR3 sequence is CASSGTGLSPLHF. Incomplete CDR3 DNA: TGTGCCAGTTCCGGGACAGGGCTGTCACCC. The chain carries TRBV19 and TRBJ1-6, with 9 bases that match TRBD1. With the read ending 3 residues before the CDR3 end, the germline J gene is used to fill in that end. The CDR3 is 13 amino acids. Germline CDR1 reads LNHDA; CDR2 reads SQIVND (reference sequence). With 8 bases clipped from V and 10 bases from J, the junction kept 6 bases outside the gene matches.

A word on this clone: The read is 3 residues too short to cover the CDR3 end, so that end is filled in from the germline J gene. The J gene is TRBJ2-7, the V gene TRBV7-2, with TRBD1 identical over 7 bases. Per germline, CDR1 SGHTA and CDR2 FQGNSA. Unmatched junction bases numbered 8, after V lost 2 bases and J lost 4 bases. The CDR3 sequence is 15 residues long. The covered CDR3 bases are TGTGCCAGCAGCTTACGTTACGGGACAGAGTACGAG. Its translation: CASSLRYGTEYE. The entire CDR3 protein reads CASSLRYGTEYEQYF.